This TCR beta chain derives from a study of cytomegalovirus exposure and HLA in healthy donors. General study points: TCR beta chains numbering roughly 150 were designated cytomegalovirus-associated. DRB1 had the most TCR associations and HLA-C the fewest, a later analysis found, with rates varying by HLA locus. A cluster of highly shared sequence variants was likely a sequencing artifact.

The CDR3 is 15 residues long. The V and J ends lost 7 bases and 3 bases, in that order; junction bases with no gene match: 8. CDR1 and CDR2 (germline): MDHEN, SYDVKM. Use of 60 Vbeta and 13 Jbeta primers characterized the PCR. Method: immunoSEQ multiplex PCR; TCRdb's copy keeps in-frame clones and lacks some. The sample holds about 77,000 clones; roughly 80% are singletons and the top ten take approximately 4.4%. Notes on this clone: The antigen is unknown.

The V gene is TRBV28, the J gene TRBJ1-5, with 8 bases lining up with TRBD1. This clonotype originated in a man between 40 and 49 years old in good health and CMV-seronegative. Sequenced sample: PBMCs. DNA for the CDR3: TGTGCCAGCACCCCCGGACAGGGACTCAATCAGCCCCAGCATTTT. Protein sequence: CASTPGQGLNQPQHF.